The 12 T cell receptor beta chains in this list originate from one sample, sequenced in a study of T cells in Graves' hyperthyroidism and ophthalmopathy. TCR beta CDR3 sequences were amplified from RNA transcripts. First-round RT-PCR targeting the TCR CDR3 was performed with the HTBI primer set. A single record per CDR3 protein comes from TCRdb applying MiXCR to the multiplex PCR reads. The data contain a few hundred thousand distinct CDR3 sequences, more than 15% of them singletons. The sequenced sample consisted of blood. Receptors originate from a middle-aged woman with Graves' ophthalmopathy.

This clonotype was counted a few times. The CDR3 sequence is CASSYSPGWNEQFF. CDR3 DNA sequence: TGTGCCAGCAGTTACTCACCAGGGTGGAATGAGCAGTTCTTC. The V and J genes are TRBV6-5 and TRBJ2-1, with D possibly being TRBD1 (5 bases). Trimming removed 0 bases at V and 7 bases at J, with 10 bases between. CDR3 length: 14 residues. CDR1 MNHEY and CDR2 SVGAGI come from the germline V gene.

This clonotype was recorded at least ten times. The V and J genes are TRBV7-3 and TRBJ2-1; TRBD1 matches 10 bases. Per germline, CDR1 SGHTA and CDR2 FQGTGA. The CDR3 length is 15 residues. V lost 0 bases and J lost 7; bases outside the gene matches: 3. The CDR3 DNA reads TGTGCCAGCAGCTTAACGGACAGGGGGATAAATGAGCAGTTCTTC. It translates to CASSLTDRGINEQFF.

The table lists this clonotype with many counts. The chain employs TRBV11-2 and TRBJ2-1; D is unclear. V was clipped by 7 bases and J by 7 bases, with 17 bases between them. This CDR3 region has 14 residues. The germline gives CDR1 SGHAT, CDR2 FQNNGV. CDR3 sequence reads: CASTPLRTGNEQFF. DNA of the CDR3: TGTGCCAGCACCCCATTGCGGACCGGGAATGAGCAGTTCTTC.

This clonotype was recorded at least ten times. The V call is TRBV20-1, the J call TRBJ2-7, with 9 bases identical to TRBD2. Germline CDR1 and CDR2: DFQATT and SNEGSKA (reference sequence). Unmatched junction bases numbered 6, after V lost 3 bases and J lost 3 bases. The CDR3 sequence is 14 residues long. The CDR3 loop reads CSASGGREIYEQYF. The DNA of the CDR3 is TGCAGTGCTAGCGGCGGGAGGGAGATCTACGAGCAGTACTTC.

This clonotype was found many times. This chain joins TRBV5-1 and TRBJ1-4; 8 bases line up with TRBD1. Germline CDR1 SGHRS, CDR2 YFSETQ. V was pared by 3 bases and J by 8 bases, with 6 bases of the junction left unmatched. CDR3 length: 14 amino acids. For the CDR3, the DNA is TGCGCCAGCAGCTGGACCGGGACAGGAGAAAAACTGTTTTTT. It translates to CASSWTGTGEKLFF. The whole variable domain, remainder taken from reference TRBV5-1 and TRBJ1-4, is KAGVTQTPRYLIKTRGQQVTLSCSPISGHRSVSWYQQTPGQGLQFLFEYFSETQRNKGNFPGRFSGRQFSNSRSEMNVSTLELGDSALYLCASSWTGTGEKLFFGSGTQLSVL.

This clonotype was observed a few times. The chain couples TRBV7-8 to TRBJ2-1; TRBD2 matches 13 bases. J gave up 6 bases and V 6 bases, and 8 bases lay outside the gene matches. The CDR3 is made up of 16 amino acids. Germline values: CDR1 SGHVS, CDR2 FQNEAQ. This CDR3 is CASSSRGLAGINEQFF. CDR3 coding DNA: TGTGCCAGCAGTTCTCGGGGACTAGCGGGGATCAATGAGCAGTTCTTC.

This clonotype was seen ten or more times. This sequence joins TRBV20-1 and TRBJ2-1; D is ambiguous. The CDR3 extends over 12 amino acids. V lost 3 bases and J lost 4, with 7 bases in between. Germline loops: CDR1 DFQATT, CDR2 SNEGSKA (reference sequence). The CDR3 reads CSASFAYNEQFF. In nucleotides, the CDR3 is TGCAGTGCTAGTTTCGCTTACAATGAGCAGTTCTTC.

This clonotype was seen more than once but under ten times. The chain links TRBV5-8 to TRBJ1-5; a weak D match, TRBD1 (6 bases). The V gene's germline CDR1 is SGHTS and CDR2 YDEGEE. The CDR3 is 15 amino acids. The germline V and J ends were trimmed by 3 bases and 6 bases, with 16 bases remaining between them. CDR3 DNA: TGTGCCAGCAGCTCTACAGAAACAGGGTTTCAGCCCCAGCATTTT. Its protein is CASSSTETGFQPQHF.

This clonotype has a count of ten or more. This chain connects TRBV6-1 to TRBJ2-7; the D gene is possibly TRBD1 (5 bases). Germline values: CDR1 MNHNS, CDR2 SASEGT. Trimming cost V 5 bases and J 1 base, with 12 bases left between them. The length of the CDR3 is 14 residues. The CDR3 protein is CASSPTGTSYEQYF. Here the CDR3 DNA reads TGTGCCAGCAGTCCCACAGGTACATCCTACGAGCAGTACTTC.

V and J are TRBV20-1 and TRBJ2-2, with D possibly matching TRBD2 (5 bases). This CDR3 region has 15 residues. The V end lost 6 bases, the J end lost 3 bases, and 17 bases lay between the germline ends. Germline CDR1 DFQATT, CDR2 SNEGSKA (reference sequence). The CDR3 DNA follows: TGCAGTGCCGCCGGGCCTTCGAGGGACACCGGGGAGCTGTTTTTT. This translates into CSAAGPSRDTGELFF.

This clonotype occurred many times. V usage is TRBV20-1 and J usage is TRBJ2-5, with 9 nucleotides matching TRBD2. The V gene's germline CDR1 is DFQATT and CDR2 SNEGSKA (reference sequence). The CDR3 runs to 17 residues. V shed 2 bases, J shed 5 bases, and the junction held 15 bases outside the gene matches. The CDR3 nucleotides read TGCAGTGCTAGAACAGCGGGACTAGCTGAGAAAGGGGAGACCCAGTACTTC. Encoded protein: CSARTAGLAEKGETQYF.

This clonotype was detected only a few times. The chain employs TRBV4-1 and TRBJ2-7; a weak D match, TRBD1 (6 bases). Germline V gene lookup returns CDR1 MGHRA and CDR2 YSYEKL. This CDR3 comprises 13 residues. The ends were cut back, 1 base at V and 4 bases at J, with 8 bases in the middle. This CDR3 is CASSQGTEYEQYF. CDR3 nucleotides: TGCGCCAGCAGCCAAGGGACAGAATACGAGCAGTACTTC.